The entry below gives a single T cell receptor beta chain sequence along with its context. Antigen unknown. The sample comes from a study of shared clonotypes between healthy human individuals. Study-level results: Limited genetic and exposure-history diversity came from having few donors. The study found roughly 5.3% of naive CD4 clonotypes shared across several donors.

For every subset, genomic DNA was evenly distributed across several immunoSEQ plates. Assay used: immunoSEQ multiplex PCR; TCRdb lists only in-frame clones, some missing. The repertoire holds around 1.1 million clones, more than 75% seen once, with 0.6% to 0.7% in the top ten. Germline-derived CDR1 and CDR2 are MGHDK and SYGVNS. After removal of 2 bases from V and 5 bases from J, the junction contained 7 bases not matched to a gene. The length of the CDR3 is 16 residues. J is TRBJ2-3 and V is TRBV25-1; 10 bases map to TRBD2. The source of this sequence is a man younger than 35 in good health. Some clones in this sample may be carry-over from other donors' samples. Sequencing used memory CD4+ T cells from PBMCs. Subset specified: CD45RA-negative fraction. In DNA form, the CDR3 reads TGTGCCAGCAGTGAACTAGCGGGAGTGGATGGAGATACGCAGTATTTT. It encodes CASSELAGVDGDTQYF. The variable domain in full, completed from reference TRBV25-1 and TRBJ2-3, reads EADIYQTPRYLVIGTGKKITLECSQTMGHDKMYWYQQDPGMELHLIHYSYGVNSTEKGDLSSESTVSRIRTEHFPLTLESARPSHTSQYLCASSELAGVDGDTQYFGPGTRLTVL.